This note documents a single TCR beta chain sequence. Antigen specificity is unknown. The sample is drawn from a study of PD-1 blockade in classical Hodgkin lymphoma. Study-level information: The patients were dosed with nivolumab 3 mg/kg, infused intravenously every 2 weeks.

Profiling relied on immunoSEQ multiplex PCR, and the TCRdb table lists in-frame clones only, not all of them. The sample consists of just over 60,000 clones, around 88% of them appearing once. The CDR3 loop spans 12 amino acids. The ends were cut back, 9 bases at V and 0 bases at J, with 9 bases in the middle. The germline CDR1 and CDR2 sequences are SNHLY and FYNNEI. Each and every patient relapsed after autologous stem cell transplantation, and patients got differing brentuximab vedotin exposure. Complete response, partial response or progressive disease constituted the best responses recorded. Regarding the study as a whole: The study reported lower baseline TCR diversity in newly diagnosed patients than in healthy donors.

This clonotype was obtained from a human donor with classical Hodgkin lymphoma. The gene calls are TRBV2 and TRBJ2-7, with D possibly being TRBD1 (6 bases). The sample was peripheral blood mononuclear cells (PBMCs), taken at baseline. In nucleotides, the CDR3 is TGTGCCAGTGGGACACCCTCCTACGAGCAGTACTTC. Translating gives CASGTPSYEQYF.